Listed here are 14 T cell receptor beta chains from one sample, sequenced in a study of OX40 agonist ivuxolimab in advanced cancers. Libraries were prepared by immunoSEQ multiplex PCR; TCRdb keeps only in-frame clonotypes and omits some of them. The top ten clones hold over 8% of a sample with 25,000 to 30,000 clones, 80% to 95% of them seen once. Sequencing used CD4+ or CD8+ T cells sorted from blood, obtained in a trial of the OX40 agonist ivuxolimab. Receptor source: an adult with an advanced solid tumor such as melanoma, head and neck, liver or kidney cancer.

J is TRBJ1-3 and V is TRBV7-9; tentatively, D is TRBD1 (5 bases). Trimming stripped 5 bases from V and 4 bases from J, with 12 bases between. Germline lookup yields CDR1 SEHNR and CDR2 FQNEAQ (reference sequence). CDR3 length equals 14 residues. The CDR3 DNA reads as TGTGCCAGCAGCCAGACGACAGCCGGAAACACCATATATTTT. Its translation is CASSQTTAGNTIYF.

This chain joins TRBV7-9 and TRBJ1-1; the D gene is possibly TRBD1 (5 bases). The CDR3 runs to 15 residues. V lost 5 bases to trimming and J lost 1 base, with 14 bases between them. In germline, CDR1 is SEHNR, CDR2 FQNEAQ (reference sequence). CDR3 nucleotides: TGTGCCAGCAGCCCCCGTGGGGGAGCGAACACTGAAGCTTTCTTT. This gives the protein CASSPRGGANTEAFF.

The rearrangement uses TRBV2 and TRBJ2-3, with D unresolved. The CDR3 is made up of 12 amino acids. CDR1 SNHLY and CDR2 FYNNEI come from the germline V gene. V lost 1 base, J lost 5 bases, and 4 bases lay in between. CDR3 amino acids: CASSEGGDTQYF. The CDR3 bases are TGTGCCAGCAGTGAAGGGGGAGATACGCAGTATTTT.

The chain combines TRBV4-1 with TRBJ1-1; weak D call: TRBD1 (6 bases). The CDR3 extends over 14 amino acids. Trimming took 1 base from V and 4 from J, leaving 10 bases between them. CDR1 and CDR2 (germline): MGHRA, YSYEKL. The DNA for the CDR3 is TGCGCCAGCAGCCAAGTAGTGGGGGCCACTGAAGCTTTCTTT. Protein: CASSQVVGATEAFF.

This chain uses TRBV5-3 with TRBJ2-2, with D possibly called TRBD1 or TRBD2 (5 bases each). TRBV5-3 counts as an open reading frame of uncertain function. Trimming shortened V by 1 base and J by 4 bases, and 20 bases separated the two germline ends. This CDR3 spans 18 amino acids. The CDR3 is CARSLTRYRIEGTGELFF. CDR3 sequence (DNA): TGTGCCAGAAGCTTGACCCGATACAGGATCGAGGGCACCGGGGAGCTGTTTTTT.

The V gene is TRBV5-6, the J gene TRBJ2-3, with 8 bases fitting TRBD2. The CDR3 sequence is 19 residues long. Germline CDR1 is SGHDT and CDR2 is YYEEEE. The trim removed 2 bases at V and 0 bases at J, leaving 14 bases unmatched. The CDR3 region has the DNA TGTGCCAGCAGCTTAGTCTTCAGCGGGGGACTTACTAGCACAGATACGCAGTATTTT. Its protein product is CASSLVFSGGLTSTDTQYF. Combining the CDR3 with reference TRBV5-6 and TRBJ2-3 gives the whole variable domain DAGVTQSPTHLIKTRGQQVTLRCSPKSGHDTVSWYQQALGQGPQFIFQYYEEEERQRGNFPDRFSGHQFPNYSSELNVNALLLGDSALYLCASSLVFSGGLTSTDTQYFGPGTRLTVL.

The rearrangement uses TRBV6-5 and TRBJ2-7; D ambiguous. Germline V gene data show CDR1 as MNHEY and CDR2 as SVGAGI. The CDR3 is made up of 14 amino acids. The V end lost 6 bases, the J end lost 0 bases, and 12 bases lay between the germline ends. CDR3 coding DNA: TGTGCCAGCAGCCCCCGGCGCAGCTCCTACGAGCAGTACTTC. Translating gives CASSPRRSSYEQYF.

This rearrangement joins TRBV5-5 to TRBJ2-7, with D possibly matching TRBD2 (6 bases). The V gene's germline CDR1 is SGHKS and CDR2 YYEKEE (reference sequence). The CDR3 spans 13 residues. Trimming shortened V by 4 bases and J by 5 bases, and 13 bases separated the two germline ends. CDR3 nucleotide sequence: TGTGCCAGCAGCCGGACCGGCGGGAACGAGCAGTACTTC. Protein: CASSRTGGNEQYF.

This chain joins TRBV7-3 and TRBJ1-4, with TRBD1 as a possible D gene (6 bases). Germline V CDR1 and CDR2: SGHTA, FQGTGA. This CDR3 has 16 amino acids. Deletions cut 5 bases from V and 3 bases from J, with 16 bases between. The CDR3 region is CASSLPGVSANEKLFF. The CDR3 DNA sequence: TGTGCCAGCAGCCTTCCAGGGGTTAGTGCTAATGAAAAACTGTTTTTT.

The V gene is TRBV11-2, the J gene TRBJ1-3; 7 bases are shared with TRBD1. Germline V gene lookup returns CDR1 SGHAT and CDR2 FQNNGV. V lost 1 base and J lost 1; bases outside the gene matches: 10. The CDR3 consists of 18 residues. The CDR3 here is CASSLGGTAERSGNTIYF. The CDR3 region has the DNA TGTGCCAGCAGCTTAGGTGGGACAGCAGAGAGATCTGGAAACACCATATATTTT.

This CDR3 reads CASSPGGTYEQYF. DNA of the CDR3: TGTGCCAGCTCACCGGGTGGAACCTACGAGCAGTACTTC. The V and J genes are TRBV18 and TRBJ2-7; D is uncertain. Germline V gives CDR1 KGHSH, CDR2 LQKENI. The CDR3 totals 13 residues. V lost 3 bases, J lost 2 bases, and 8 bases lay in between.

The CDR3 reads CASSDRFLNTEAFF. In nucleotides, the CDR3 is TGTGCCAGCAGTGACAGGTTTCTGAACACTGAAGCTTTCTTT. The chain has TRBV2 and TRBJ1-1, with D hard to call. The germline V gene has CDR1 SNHLY and CDR2 FYNNEI. This CDR3 region has 14 residues. Trimming stripped 3 bases from V and 0 bases from J, with 8 bases between.

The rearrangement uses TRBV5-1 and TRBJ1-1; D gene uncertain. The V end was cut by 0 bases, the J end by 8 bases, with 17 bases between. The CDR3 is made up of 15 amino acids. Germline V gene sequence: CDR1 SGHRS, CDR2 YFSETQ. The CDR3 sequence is CASSLGHSLPGEAFF. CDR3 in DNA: TGCGCCAGCAGCTTGGGGCACAGCCTTCCCGGGGAAGCTTTCTTT.

The CDR3 loop is CASSFGQFEAFF. CDR3 sequence (DNA): TGTGCCAGCAGCTTTGGCCAGTTTGAAGCTTTCTTT. The chain uses TRBV11-1 and TRBJ1-1; D is unresolved. Germline V gene lookup returns CDR1 SGHAT and CDR2 FQDESV (reference sequence). Trimming removed 3 bases at V and 7 bases at J, with 9 bases between. The length of the CDR3 is 12 residues.